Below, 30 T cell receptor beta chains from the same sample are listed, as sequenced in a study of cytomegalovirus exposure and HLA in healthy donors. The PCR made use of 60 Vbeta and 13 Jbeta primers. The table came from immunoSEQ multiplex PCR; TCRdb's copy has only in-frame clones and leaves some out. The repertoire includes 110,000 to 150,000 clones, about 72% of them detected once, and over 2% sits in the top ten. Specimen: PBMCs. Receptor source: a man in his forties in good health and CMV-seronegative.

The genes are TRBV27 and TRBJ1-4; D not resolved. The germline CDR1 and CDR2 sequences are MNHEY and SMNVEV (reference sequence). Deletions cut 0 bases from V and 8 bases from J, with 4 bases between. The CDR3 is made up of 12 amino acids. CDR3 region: CASSLSGEKLFF. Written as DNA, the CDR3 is TGTGCCAGCAGTTTATCGGGCGAAAAACTGTTTTTT.

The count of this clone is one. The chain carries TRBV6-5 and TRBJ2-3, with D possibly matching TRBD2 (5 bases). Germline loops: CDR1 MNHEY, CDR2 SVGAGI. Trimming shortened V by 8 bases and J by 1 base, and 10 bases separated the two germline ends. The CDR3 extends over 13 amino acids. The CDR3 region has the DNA TGTGCCAGCGGGGAGATAGGCACAGATACGCAGTATTTT. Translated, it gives CASGEIGTDTQYF.

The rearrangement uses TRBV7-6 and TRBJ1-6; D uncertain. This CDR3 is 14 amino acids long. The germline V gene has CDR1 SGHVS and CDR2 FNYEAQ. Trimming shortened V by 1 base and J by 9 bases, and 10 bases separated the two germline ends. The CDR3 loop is CASSLGAEGSPLHF. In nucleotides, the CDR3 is TGTGCCAGCAGCTTAGGTGCCGAGGGTTCACCCCTCCACTTT.

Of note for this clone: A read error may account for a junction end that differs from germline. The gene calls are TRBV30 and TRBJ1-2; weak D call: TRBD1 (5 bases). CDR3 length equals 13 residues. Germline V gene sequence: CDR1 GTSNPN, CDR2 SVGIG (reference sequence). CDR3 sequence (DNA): TGTGCCTGGAATGCGGGGGACTCGGGTGGCTACCCCTTC. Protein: CAWNAGDSGGYPF.

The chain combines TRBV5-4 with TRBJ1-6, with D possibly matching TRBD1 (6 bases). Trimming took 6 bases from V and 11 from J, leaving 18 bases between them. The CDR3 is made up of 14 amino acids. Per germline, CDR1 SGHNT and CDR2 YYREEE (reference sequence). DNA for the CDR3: TGTGCCAGCACCCAGGGGCCGTTCTCACCACCCCTCCACTTT. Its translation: CASTQGPFSPPLHF.

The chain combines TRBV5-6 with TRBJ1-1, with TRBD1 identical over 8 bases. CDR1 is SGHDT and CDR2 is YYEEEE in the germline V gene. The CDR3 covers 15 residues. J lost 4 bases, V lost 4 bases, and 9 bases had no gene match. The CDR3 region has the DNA TGTGCCAGCAGCCCAATCACAGGGGGGCTCACTGAAGCTTTCTTT. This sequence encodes CASSPITGGLTEAFF.

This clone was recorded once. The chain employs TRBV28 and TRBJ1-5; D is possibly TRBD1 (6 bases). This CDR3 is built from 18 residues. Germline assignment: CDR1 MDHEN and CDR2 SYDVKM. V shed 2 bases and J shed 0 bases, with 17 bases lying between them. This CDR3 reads CASSLLGHQTYSNQPQHF. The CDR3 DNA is TGTGCCAGCAGTTTACTGGGACACCAGACCTATAGCAATCAGCCCCAGCATTTT.

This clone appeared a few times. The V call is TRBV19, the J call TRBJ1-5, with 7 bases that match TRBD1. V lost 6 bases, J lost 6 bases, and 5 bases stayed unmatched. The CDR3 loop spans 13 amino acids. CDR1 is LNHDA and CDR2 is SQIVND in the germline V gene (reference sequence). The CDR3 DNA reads TGTGCCAGTAGCACAGGGGTGGCTCAGCCCCAGCATTTT. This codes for CASSTGVAQPQHF.

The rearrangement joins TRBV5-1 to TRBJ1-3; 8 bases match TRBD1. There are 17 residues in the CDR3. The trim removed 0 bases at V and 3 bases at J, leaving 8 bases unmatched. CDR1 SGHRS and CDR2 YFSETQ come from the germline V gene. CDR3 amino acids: CASSLEGGGQVGNTIYF. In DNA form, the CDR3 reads TGCGCCAGCAGCTTGGAAGGAGGGGGACAGGTTGGAAACACCATATATTTT.

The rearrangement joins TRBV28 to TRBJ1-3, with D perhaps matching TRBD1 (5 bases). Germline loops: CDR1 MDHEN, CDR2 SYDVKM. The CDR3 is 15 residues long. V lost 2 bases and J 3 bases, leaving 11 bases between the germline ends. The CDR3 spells CASSLPPGNGNTIYF. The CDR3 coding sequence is TGTGCCAGCAGTTTACCCCCAGGGAATGGAAACACCATATATTTT.

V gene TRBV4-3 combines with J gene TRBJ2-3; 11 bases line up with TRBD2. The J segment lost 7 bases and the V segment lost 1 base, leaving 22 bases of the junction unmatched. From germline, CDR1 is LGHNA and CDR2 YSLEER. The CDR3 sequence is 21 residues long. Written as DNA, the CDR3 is TGCGCCAGCAGCCAAGTTTGGTTGAGTAGCGGGAGGGCCGGCTCTTTAAATACGCAGTATTTT. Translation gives CASSQVWLSSGRAGSLNTQYF.

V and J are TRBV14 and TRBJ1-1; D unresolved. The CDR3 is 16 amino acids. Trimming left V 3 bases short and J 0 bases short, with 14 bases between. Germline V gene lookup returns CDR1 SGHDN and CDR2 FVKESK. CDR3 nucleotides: TGTGCCAGCAGCCAGAGCGGGAGACGGTTGAACACTGAAGCTTTCTTT. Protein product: CASSQSGRRLNTEAFF.

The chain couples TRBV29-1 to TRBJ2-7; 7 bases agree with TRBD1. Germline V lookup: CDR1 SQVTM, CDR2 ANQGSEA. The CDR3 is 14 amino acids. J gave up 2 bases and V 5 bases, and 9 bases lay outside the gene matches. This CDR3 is CSVQSRQGPYEQYF. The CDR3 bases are TGCAGCGTTCAGTCACGACAGGGACCCTACGAGCAGTACTTC.

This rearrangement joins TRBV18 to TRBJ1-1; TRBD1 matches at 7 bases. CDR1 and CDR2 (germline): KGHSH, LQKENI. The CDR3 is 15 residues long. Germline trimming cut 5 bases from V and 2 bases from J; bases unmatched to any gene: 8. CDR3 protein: CASSARGQGNTEAFF. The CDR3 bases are TGTGCCAGCTCAGCTAGGGGGCAAGGAAACACTGAAGCTTTCTTT.

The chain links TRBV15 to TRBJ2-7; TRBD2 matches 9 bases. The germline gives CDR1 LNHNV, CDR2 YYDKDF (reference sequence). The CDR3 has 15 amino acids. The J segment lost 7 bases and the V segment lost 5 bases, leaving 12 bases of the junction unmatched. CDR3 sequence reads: CATSPGGLAGAEQYF. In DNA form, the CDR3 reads TGTGCCACCAGCCCCGGGGGGTTAGCGGGAGCTGAGCAGTACTTC.

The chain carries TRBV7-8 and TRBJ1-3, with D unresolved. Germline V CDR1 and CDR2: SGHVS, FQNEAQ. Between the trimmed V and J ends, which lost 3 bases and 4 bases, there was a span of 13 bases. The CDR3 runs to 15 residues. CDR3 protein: CASSLREGEGNTIYF. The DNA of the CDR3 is TGTGCCAGCAGCTTGCGGGAGGGAGAGGGAAACACCATATATTTT.

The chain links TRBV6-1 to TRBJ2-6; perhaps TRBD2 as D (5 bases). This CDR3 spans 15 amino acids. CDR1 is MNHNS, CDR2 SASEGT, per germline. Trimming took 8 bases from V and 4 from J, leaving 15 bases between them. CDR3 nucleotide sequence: TGTGCCAGCGGAGGACTGCCGTCCGGGGCCAACGTCCTGACTTTC. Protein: CASGGLPSGANVLTF.

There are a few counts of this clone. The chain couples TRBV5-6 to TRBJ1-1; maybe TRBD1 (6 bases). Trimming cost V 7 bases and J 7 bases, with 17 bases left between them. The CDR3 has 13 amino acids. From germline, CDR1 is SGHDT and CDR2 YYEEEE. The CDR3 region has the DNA TGTGCCAGCTCATTGGGGGGGCGGAGTGAAGCTTTCTTT. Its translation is CASSLGGRSEAFF.

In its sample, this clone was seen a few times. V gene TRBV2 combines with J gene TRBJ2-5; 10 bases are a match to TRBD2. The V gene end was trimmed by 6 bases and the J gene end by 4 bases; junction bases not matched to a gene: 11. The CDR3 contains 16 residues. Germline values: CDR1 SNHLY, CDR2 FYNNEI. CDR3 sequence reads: CASSGPDSGGSETQYF. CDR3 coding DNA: TGTGCCAGCAGCGGACCCGATAGCGGGGGGTCAGAGACCCAGTACTTC.

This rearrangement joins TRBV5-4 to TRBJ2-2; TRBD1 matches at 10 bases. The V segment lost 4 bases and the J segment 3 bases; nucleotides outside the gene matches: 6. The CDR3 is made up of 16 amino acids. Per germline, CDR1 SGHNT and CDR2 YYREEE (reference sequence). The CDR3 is CASSPRQGADTGELFF. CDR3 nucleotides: TGTGCCAGCAGCCCACGACAGGGGGCAGACACCGGGGAGCTGTTTTTT.

Written as DNA, the CDR3 is TGCGCCAGCAGCTTGCGGCTAGCGGGGAACACCGGGGAGCTGTTTTTT. Its protein product is CASSLRLAGNTGELFF. The rearrangement links TRBV5-1 to TRBJ2-2; 8 bases match TRBD2. The CDR3 totals 16 residues. The V segment lost 1 base and the J segment 1 base; nucleotides outside the gene matches: 3. From germline, CDR1 is SGHRS and CDR2 YFSETQ.

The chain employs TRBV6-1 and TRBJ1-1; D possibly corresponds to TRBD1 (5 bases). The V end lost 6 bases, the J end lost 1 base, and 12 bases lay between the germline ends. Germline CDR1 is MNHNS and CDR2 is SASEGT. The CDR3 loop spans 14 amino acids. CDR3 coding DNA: TGTGCCAGCAGAACAGGAGTCGAGAACACTGAAGCTTTCTTT. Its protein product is CASRTGVENTEAFF.

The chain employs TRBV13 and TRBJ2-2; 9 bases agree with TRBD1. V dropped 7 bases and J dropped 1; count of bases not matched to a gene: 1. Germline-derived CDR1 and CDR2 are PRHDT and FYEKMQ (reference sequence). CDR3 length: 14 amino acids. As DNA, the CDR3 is TGTGCCAGCAAGGGACAGGGGAACACCGGGGAGCTGTTTTTT. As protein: CASKGQGNTGELFF.

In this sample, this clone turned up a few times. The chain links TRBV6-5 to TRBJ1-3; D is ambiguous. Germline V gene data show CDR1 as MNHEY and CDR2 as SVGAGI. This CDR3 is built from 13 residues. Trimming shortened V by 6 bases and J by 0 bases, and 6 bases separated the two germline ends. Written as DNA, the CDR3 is TGTGCCAGCAGCACAAACTCTGGAAACACCATATATTTT. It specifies CASSTNSGNTIYF.

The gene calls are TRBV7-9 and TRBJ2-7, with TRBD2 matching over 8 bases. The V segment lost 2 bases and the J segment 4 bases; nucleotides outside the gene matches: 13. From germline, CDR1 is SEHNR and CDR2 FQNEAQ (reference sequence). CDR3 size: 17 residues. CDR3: CASSLKVGAGGIYEQYF. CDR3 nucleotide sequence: TGTGCCAGCAGCTTAAAGGTTGGGGCGGGGGGAATTTACGAGCAGTACTTC.

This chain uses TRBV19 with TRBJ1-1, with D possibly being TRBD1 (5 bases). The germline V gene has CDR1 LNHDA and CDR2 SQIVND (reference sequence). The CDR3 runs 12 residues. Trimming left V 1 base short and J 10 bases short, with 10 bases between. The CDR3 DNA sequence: TGTGCCAGTAGTATAGCCGACGGGGGAGCTTTCTTT. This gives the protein CASSIADGGAFF.

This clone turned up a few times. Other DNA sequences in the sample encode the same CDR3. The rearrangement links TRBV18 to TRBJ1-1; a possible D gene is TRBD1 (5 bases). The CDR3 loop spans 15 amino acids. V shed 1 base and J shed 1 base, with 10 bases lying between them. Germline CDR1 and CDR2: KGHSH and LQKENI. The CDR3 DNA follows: TGTGCCAGCTCACCACGGGGCCAGGGGAACACTGAAGCTTTCTTT. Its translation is CASSPRGQGNTEAFF.

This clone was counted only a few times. The CDR3 protein is CASSEDGTYEQYF. The CDR3 DNA reads TGTGCCAGCAGTGAAGACGGGACCTACGAGCAGTACTTC. The chain couples TRBV27 to TRBJ2-7, with D perhaps matching TRBD2 (5 bases). Trimming shortened V by 5 bases and J by 2 bases, and 10 bases separated the two germline ends. Germline V gives CDR1 MNHEY, CDR2 SMNVEV (reference sequence). CDR3 size: 13 residues.

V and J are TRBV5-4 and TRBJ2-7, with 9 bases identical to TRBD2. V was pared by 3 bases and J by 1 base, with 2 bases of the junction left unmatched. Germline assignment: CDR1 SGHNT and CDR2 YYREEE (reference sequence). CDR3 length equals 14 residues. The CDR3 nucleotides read TGTGCCAGCAGCTCGGCGGGGGGGTCCTACGAGCAGTACTTC. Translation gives CASSSAGGSYEQYF.

CDR3 coding DNA: TGTGCCAGCAGCTATCCGGGACAGGGTGGGGAGACCCAGTACTTC. It translates to CASSYPGQGGETQYF. The gene calls are TRBV7-2 and TRBJ2-5, with 9 bases matching TRBD1. This CDR3 spans 15 amino acids. The junction had 8 bases not matched to a gene; V was cut back by 4 bases and J by 5 bases. The germline gives CDR1 SGHTA, CDR2 FQGNSA.